The next 9 T cell receptor beta chains were all read from a single sample in a study of vaccination and CD4 T cells after COVID-19. Sequenced with the Oncomine TCR Beta short-read assay was DNA taken from cultured CD4+ T cells. TCRdb reprocessed the PCR reads via MiXCR and lists one record per CDR3 protein. The data hold 20,000 to 25,000 distinct CDR3 sequences, with 70% observed a single time. These receptors lack a known antigen. Indicated treatment: 10-day PBMC culture with coronavirus spike peptide pools or control peptides (ViraFEST assay). The sample was CD4+ T cells from blood, cultured in vitro. These receptors came from a human donor who had recovered from COVID-19.

This chain connects TRBV20-1 to TRBJ1-2, with D perhaps matching TRBD1 (6 bases). Trimming took off 1 base at V and 13 bases at J, with 13 bases between the two ends. The CDR3 runs 11 residues. The germline V gene encodes CDR1 DFQATT and CDR2 SNEGSKA (reference sequence). Here the CDR3 reads CSARAGWTATF. CDR3 sequence (DNA): TGCAGTGCTAGAGCTGGCTGGACAGCCACCTTC.

In this sample, this clonotype turned up a few times. This chain uses TRBV6-1 with TRBJ1-6; D remains ambiguous. The CDR3 extends over 15 amino acids. Per germline, CDR1 MNHNS and CDR2 SASEGT. V was clipped by 5 bases and J by 5 bases, with 13 bases between them. The CDR3 is CASSPSSRNNSPLHF. In nucleotides, the CDR3 is TGTGCCAGCAGTCCGAGCAGTCGCAATAATTCACCCCTCCACTTT.

The rearrangement links TRBV12-3 or TRBV12-4 to TRBJ2-7; possible D gene TRBD2, 6 bases. The CDR3 contains 15 residues. V lost 6 bases and J lost 3, with 18 bases in between. This CDR3 reads CASRRLAEGFYEQYF. Written as DNA, the CDR3 is TGTGCCAGCAGACGATTAGCGGAGGGGTTCTACGAGCAGTACTTC.

The chain links TRBV6-2 or TRBV6-3 to TRBJ2-4, with D perhaps matching TRBD1 or TRBD2 (5 bases each). CDR1 and CDR2 from the germline V gene are MNHEY and SVGEGT. The CDR3 runs 17 residues. V lost 5 bases, J lost 1 base, and 18 bases lay in between. The CDR3 here is CASSTHEGLLAKNIQYF. Here the CDR3 DNA reads TGTGCCAGCAGTACCCATGAGGGGCTCCTTGCCAAAAACATTCAGTACTTC.

The V and J genes are TRBV10-3 and TRBJ2-1; D ambiguous. Deletions cut 7 bases from V and 10 bases from J, with 20 bases between. Germline CDR1 ENHRY, CDR2 SYGVKD. The CDR3 length is 14 residues. CDR3 loop: CAIKPPTSSQEQFF. The CDR3 nucleotides are TGTGCCATCAAGCCTCCAACTTCGTCCCAGGAGCAGTTCTTC.

The gene calls are TRBV20-1 and TRBJ1-5, with 12 bases identical to TRBD1. V was clipped by 6 bases and J by 0 bases; unmatched bases: 12. CDR1 is DFQATT and CDR2 is SNEGSKA in the germline V gene (reference sequence). There are 18 residues in the CDR3. The CDR3 DNA reads TGCAGTGCCAAAGACGGAGGGACAGGGGGCCTTAGCAATCAGCCCCAGCATTTT. Its translation is CSAKDGGTGGLSNQPQHF.

The chain combines TRBV24-1 with TRBJ2-5; TRBD2 matches at 12 bases. Germline CDR1 reads KGHDR; CDR2 reads SFDVKD. V trimming: 4 bases; J trimming: 1 base; junction bases outside the gene matches: 6. The CDR3 has 17 amino acids. For the CDR3, the DNA is TGTGCCACCAGTGAGCGAGGACTAGCGGGAAGCCAAGAGACCCAGTACTTC. Translation gives CATSERGLAGSQETQYF.

There are a few counts of this clonotype. V gene TRBV24-1 combines with J gene TRBJ2-5, with 12 bases aligning to TRBD1. CDR3 length equals 15 residues. V trimming: 5 bases; J trimming: 5 bases; junction bases outside the gene matches: 5. In germline, CDR1 is KGHDR, CDR2 SFDVKD. The CDR3 coding sequence is TGTGCCACCAGTGTCCAGGGACAGGGGGCCGAGACCCAGTACTTC. This translates into CATSVQGQGAETQYF.

The chain joins TRBV7-2 to TRBJ1-2; 7 positions agree with TRBD1. Germline V gives CDR1 SGHTA, CDR2 FQGNSA. The V and J ends lost 0 bases and 4 bases, in that order; junction bases with no gene match: 8. CDR3 length equals 16 residues. CDR3 protein: CASSLAPGGLGYGYTF. The DNA of the CDR3 is TGTGCCAGCAGCTTAGCCCCAGGGGGGCTAGGCTATGGCTACACCTTC.